The entry below gives a single T cell receptor beta chain sequence along with its context. Using immunoSEQ multiplex PCR, the repertoire was profiled, and TCRdb retains in-frame clones only, with some absent. The table records millions of clones, approximately 95% of them present only once. These data come from a study of shared clonotypes between healthy human individuals. Naive CD8 cells lacked CD45RO, underwent positive selection for CCR7 and left out terminally differentiated effector memory CD45RA+ cells. All of the donors resided in Nashville, Tennessee, and each was a Caucasian adult. Sequenced material: naive CD8+ T cells sorted from blood. This clonotype was sampled from a man between 18 and 35 years old in good health.

The CDR3 loop reads CASSLLNFTPDQPQHF. DNA for the CDR3: TGTGCCAGCAGCTTGTTGAATTTTACGCCCGATCAGCCCCAGCATTTT. The chain links TRBV5-4 to TRBJ1-5; D not resolved. The CDR3 extends over 16 amino acids. V lost 1 base to trimming and J lost 5 bases, with 16 bases between them. Germline V gene sequence: CDR1 SGHNT, CDR2 YYREEE (reference sequence). Full variable domain (outside the CDR3, taken from reference TRBV5-4 and TRBJ1-5): ETGVTQSPTHLIKTRGQQVTLRCSSQSGHNTVSWYQQALGQGPQFIFQYYREEENGRGNFPPRFSGLQFPNYSSELNVNALELDDSALYLCASSLLNFTPDQPQHFGDGTRLSIL.